The 28 T cell receptor beta chains presented below share a single source sample, sequenced in a study of preoperative IRX-2 immunotherapy in early breast cancer. Described treatment: preoperative locoregional IRX-2 cytokine immunotherapy. Profiling relied on immunoSEQ multiplex PCR, and the TCRdb table lists in-frame clones only, not all of them. Of 25,000 to 30,000 clones in the sample, 82% are singletons; the top ten hold under 4%. Sampling was performed from a patient treated with IRX-2 immunotherapy. The receptors originated from a human donor with breast cancer.

This clone turned up a few times. The rearrangement links TRBV7-5 to TRBJ2-1; the D call of TRBD2 is as the table states it, not checked on the DNA. TRBV7-5 is recorded as a pseudogene. The CDR3 contains 15 residues. The CDR3 coding sequence is TGTGCCAGCAGCCAAACCGGGACTAGAGTTTATGAGCAGTTCTTC. This codes for CASSQTGTRVYEQFF.

A few counts support this clone. The rearrangement links TRBV15 to TRBJ1-3; maybe TRBD1 (6 bases). Germline V CDR1 and CDR2: LNHNV, YYDKDF (reference sequence). Trimming took off 5 bases at V and 0 bases at J, with 14 bases between the two ends. This CDR3 spans 16 amino acids. The CDR3 sequence: CATSDGSRGSGNTIYF. CDR3 DNA: TGTGCCACCAGCGACGGGTCCAGGGGCTCTGGAAACACCATATATTTT.

CDR3 sequence: CASSLRQRGNTEAFF. As DNA, the CDR3 is TGTGCCAGCAGCTTAAGACAGAGGGGGAACACTGAAGCTTTCTTT. The chain links TRBV11-3 to TRBJ1-1; D possibly corresponds to TRBD1 (5 bases). The CDR3 contains 15 residues. CDR1 and CDR2 (germline): SGHNT, YENEEA. The ends were cut back, 2 bases at V and 1 base at J, with 11 bases in the middle.

The chain has TRBV18 and TRBJ2-2; 7 bases are a match to TRBD1. The CDR3 length is 16 residues. The germline gives CDR1 KGHSH, CDR2 LQKENI. The J segment lost 1 base and the V segment lost 0 bases, leaving 2 bases of the junction unmatched. The CDR3 loop reads CASSPPGDRNTGELFF. The CDR3 DNA follows: TGTGCCAGCTCACCACCGGGGGACAGGAACACCGGGGAGCTGTTTTTT.

This chain uses TRBV7-1 with TRBJ2-3; TRBD2 agrees at 9 bases. TRBV7-1 is filed as an ORF, its function uncertain. J gave up 4 bases and V 5 bases, and 13 bases lay outside the gene matches. This CDR3 region has 17 residues. Written as DNA, the CDR3 is TGTGCCAGCAGCCAAGAATCCCGCGGGGGGGCCGCAGATACGCAGTATTTT. Translating gives CASSQESRGGAADTQYF.

This chain joins TRBV28 and TRBJ1-4; tentatively, D is TRBD1 (6 bases). The germline CDR1 and CDR2 sequences are MDHEN and SYDVKM. The CDR3 totals 15 residues. V dropped 2 bases and J dropped 3 bases, with 10 bases sitting between them. CDR3 sequence reads: CASSLAGAANEKLFF. As DNA, the CDR3 is TGTGCCAGCAGTTTAGCAGGGGCGGCTAATGAAAAACTGTTTTTT.

The chain combines TRBV11-3 with TRBJ2-3, with D possibly matching TRBD1 (5 bases). The CDR3 spans 18 residues. The V and J ends lost 2 bases and 0 bases respectively, with 18 bases between them. Germline lookup yields CDR1 SGHNT and CDR2 YENEEA. Here the CDR3 reads CASSLTPTGQGSTDTQYF. In nucleotides, the CDR3 is TGTGCCAGCAGCTTAACCCCCACCGGGCAGGGTAGCACAGATACGCAGTATTTT.

The chain joins TRBV19 to TRBJ1-2, with D possibly matching TRBD1 (5 bases). Germline CDR1 is LNHDA and CDR2 is SQIVND (reference sequence). This CDR3 comprises 15 residues. Trimming stripped 3 bases from V and 7 bases from J, with 18 bases between. In nucleotides, the CDR3 is TGTGCCAGTAGTATCGGCGGCAGGGTTGTTTTTGGCTACACCTTC. Its protein is CASSIGGRVVFGYTF.

V and J are TRBV11-3 and TRBJ1-2; D not certain. Looked up from germline, CDR1 is SGHNT and CDR2 is YENEEA. Between the trimmed V and J ends, which lost 2 bases and 6 bases, there was a span of 13 bases. The CDR3 consists of 14 residues. The CDR3 loop is CASSLIGDTHGYTF. As DNA, the CDR3 is TGTGCCAGCAGCTTAATTGGGGATACCCATGGCTACACCTTC.

The chain has TRBV19 and TRBJ1-6; D is unresolved. Trimming shortened V by 1 base and J by 13 bases, and 14 bases separated the two germline ends. The CDR3 runs to 14 residues. The germline CDR1 and CDR2 sequences are LNHDA and SQIVND (reference sequence). The CDR3 DNA is TGTGCCAGTAGTATAGTCGAAGTTCGATCCCCCCTCCACTTT. Translation: CASSIVEVRSPLHF.

This clone was detected a few times. The chain joins TRBV11-3 to TRBJ1-6; TRBD1 might be the D (6 bases). Per the germline V gene, CDR1 is SGHNT and CDR2 is YENEEA. Trimming took 2 bases from V and 0 from J, leaving 8 bases between them. The CDR3 loop spans 16 amino acids. CDR3 DNA: TGTGCCAGCAGCTTAAGGGGGAGCTCCTATAATTCACCCCTCCACTTT. Amino acid sequence: CASSLRGSSYNSPLHF.

The chain uses TRBV6-8 and TRBJ2-1; D perhaps matches TRBD1 (6 bases). CDR1 MNHGY and CDR2 SAAAGT come from the germline V gene. The CDR3 loop spans 12 amino acids. The V and J ends lost 2 bases and 15 bases respectively, with 14 bases between them. The CDR3 here is CASSYPGQGPFF. In DNA form, the CDR3 reads TGTGCCAGCAGTTACCCGGGACAAGGTCCGTTCTTC.

The chain recombines TRBV19 with TRBJ1-1, with D possibly TRBD1 on 6 matching bases. Trimming pared 1 base from V and 5 bases from J, leaving 11 bases between. The CDR3 loop spans 14 amino acids. The germline V gene encodes CDR1 LNHDA and CDR2 SQIVND (reference sequence). This CDR3 reads CASSIGAGATEAFF. Here the CDR3 DNA reads TGTGCCAGTAGTATAGGAGCAGGGGCAACTGAAGCTTTCTTT.

J is TRBJ2-7 and V is TRBV15, with unresolved D. V lost 1 base to trimming and J lost 2 bases, with 12 bases between them. The CDR3 extends over 15 amino acids. Germline V gene lookup returns CDR1 LNHNV and CDR2 YYDKDF (reference sequence). CDR3 coding DNA: TGTGCCACCAGCAGAGTTCCGTTTGGAGCCTACGAGCAGTACTTC. Its translation: CATSRVPFGAYEQYF.

This clone showed up just a few times. V gene TRBV28 combines with J gene TRBJ2-5; 8 nucleotides align to TRBD2. CDR1 is MDHEN and CDR2 is SYDVKM in the germline V gene. The CDR3 is 14 residues long. V dropped 8 bases and J dropped 1; count of bases not matched to a gene: 6. Written as DNA, the CDR3 is TGTGCCAGCCTCAACCGGGGGGGCCAAGAGACCCAGTACTTC. Translated: CASLNRGGQETQYF.

The chain uses TRBV6-8 and TRBJ1-5, with D perhaps TRBD1 (6 bases). This CDR3 spans 17 amino acids. The germline CDR1 and CDR2 sequences are MNHGY and SAAAGT. Trimming removed 0 bases from V and 0 bases from J, with 12 bases in between. The CDR3: CASSYSRGDNSNQPQHF. The CDR3, as DNA: TGTGCCAGCAGTTACTCGCGGGGGGACAATAGCAATCAGCCCCAGCATTTT.

The genes are TRBV11-3 and TRBJ1-5; possibly TRBD1 for D (6 bases). The CDR3 has 15 residues. Germline V gene sequence: CDR1 SGHNT, CDR2 YENEEA. The V end was cut by 2 bases, the J end by 6 bases, with 14 bases between. The CDR3 spells CASSLYTGWLQPQHF. The CDR3 DNA reads TGTGCCAGCAGCTTATACACAGGGTGGCTTCAGCCCCAGCATTTT. Together with reference TRBV11-3 and TRBJ1-5, the CDR3 gives the full variable domain: EAGVVQSPRYKIIEKKQPVAFWCNPISGHNTLYWYLQNLGQGPELLIRYENEEAVDDSQLPKDRFSAERLKGVDSTLKIQPAELGDSAVYLCASSLYTGWLQPQHFGDGTRLSIL.

J is TRBJ1-5 and V is TRBV28; no clear D. The CDR3 consists of 13 residues. V dropped 2 bases and J dropped 6 bases, with 8 bases sitting between them. Germline values: CDR1 MDHEN, CDR2 SYDVKM. The CDR3: CASSLIPGQPQHF. As DNA, the CDR3 is TGTGCCAGCAGTTTAATACCGGGTCAGCCCCAGCATTTT.

V and J are TRBV11-3 and TRBJ1-3; no definite D call. The CDR3 has 17 amino acids. Germline V gene lookup returns CDR1 SGHNT and CDR2 YENEEA. The V end was cut by 5 bases, the J end by 0 bases, with 17 bases between. The CDR3 DNA sequence: TGTGCCAGCAGCAGCCAGCTATTGGGCGTCTCTGGAAACACCATATATTTT. This sequence encodes CASSSQLLGVSGNTIYF.

This clone has a handful of counts. The chain is built from TRBV11-3 and TRBJ2-2; D possibly corresponds to TRBD1 (6 bases). This CDR3 spans 14 amino acids. Trimming removed 5 bases from V and 3 bases from J, with 10 bases in between. The germline V gene has CDR1 SGHNT and CDR2 YENEEA. This CDR3 reads CASSLSGDTGELFF. As DNA, the CDR3 is TGTGCCAGCAGCCTTTCAGGGGACACCGGGGAGCTGTTTTTT.

The chain couples TRBV18 to TRBJ1-1; 8 nucleotides align to TRBD1. Germline V gene sequence: CDR1 KGHSH, CDR2 LQKENI. The V segment lost 3 bases and the J segment 5 bases; nucleotides outside the gene matches: 14. The CDR3 has 17 amino acids. CDR3 nucleotide sequence: TGTGCCAGCTCACCTACAGTCACAGGGGGATTGGGGACTGAAGCTTTCTTT. This sequence encodes CASSPTVTGGLGTEAFF.

This clone was detected only once. This rearrangement joins TRBV11-3 to TRBJ2-5; 7 bases are a match to TRBD1. The CDR3 has 18 amino acids. Germline values: CDR1 SGHNT, CDR2 YENEEA. Germline trimming cut 1 base from V and 2 bases from J; bases unmatched to any gene: 13. CDR3 protein: CASSLGPGGWFRQETQYF. CDR3 bases: TGTGCCAGCAGCTTAGGTCCAGGGGGATGGTTCCGTCAAGAGACCCAGTACTTC.

The chain carries TRBV11-3 and TRBJ2-1; D gene unclear. The V end was cut by 1 base, the J end by 7 bases, with 11 bases between. The CDR3 extends over 14 amino acids. From germline, CDR1 is SGHNT and CDR2 YENEEA. Written as DNA, the CDR3 is TGTGCCAGCAGCTTAGGGGGTGGGGTGAATGAGCAGTTCTTC. Translating it yields CASSLGGGVNEQFF.

This clone was seen a single time. V usage is TRBV1 and J usage is TRBJ1-3. TRBV1 is termed a pseudogene. CDR3 size: 13 residues. Here the CDR3 DNA reads TGCGCCAGCAGCCAAGCGGGGGGAAACACCATATATTTT. Translation: CASSQAGGNTIYF.

The gene calls are TRBV14 and TRBJ2-6; D not resolved. The CDR3 has 18 residues. Trimming stripped 4 bases from V and 2 bases from J, with 18 bases between. The V gene's germline CDR1 is SGHDN and CDR2 FVKESK. CDR3: CASSPRRGEPPGANVLTF. The DNA of the CDR3 is TGTGCCAGCAGCCCCCGCCGTGGAGAACCGCCTGGGGCCAACGTCCTGACTTTC.

Concerning this clone: At one end the junction does not follow the germline gene, possibly because of a read error. The chain has TRBV29-1 and TRBJ2-2; D perhaps matches TRBD2 (6 bases). Germline CDR1 SQVTM, CDR2 ANQGSEA. The CDR3 loop spans 15 amino acids. The CDR3 region is CSAEASGVNTGELFF. In nucleotides, the CDR3 is TGCAGCGCTGAAGCGTCGGGGGTGAACACCGGGGAGCTGTTTTTT.

This clone was observed a few times. The genes are TRBV6-8 and TRBJ2-1; D tentatively fits TRBD1 or TRBD2 (6 bases each). Trimming removed 6 bases from V and 0 bases from J, with 21 bases in between. CDR3 size: 18 residues. Germline V gene data show CDR1 as MNHGY and CDR2 as SAAAGT. CDR3 in amino acids: CASRSGQSSASSYNEQFF. The CDR3 DNA reads TGTGCCAGCAGGAGCGGACAGTCTAGCGCGAGCTCCTACAATGAGCAGTTCTTC.

J is TRBJ1-2 and V is TRBV18; possible D gene TRBD1, 6 bases. In germline, CDR1 is KGHSH, CDR2 LQKENI. This CDR3 region has 17 residues. The V end lost 0 bases, the J end lost 6 bases, and 20 bases lay between the germline ends. CDR3 sequence: CASSPPGGGGKDNGYTF. CDR3 coding DNA: TGTGCCAGCTCACCACCGGGAGGAGGGGGTAAAGATAATGGCTACACCTTC.